Reported below is one T cell receptor (beta chain). Its antigen is not identified. The data derive from a study of CD8 T cells in ankylosing spondylitis. In germline, CDR1 is MNHEY, CDR2 SVGEGT. The CDR3 consists of 15 residues. The V end was cut by 6 bases, the J end by 4 bases, with 16 bases between. For TCR beta, libraries came from quantitative 5'-RACE with molecular barcodes. Each CDR3 protein gets one entry after TCRdb re-called the 5' RACE reads with MiXCR. This sample has 100,000 or so distinct CDR3 sequences, with more than 8.5% found just once. Study observations and caveats: Blood from ankylosing spondylitis patients appeared to carry a characteristic roughly eight-variant TCR beta motif. Disease-linked clones were CD8+ and relatively rare in peripheral blood. Reports say disease-linked clones showed up significantly more in matched ankylosing spondylitis synovial fluid.

The sequenced sample was blood, either unsorted or a sorted T cell fraction (not recorded which). This receptor was identified in a male donor with ankylosing spondylitis. This rearrangement joins TRBV6-2 or TRBV6-3 to TRBJ2-1; possible D gene TRBD2, 5 bases. The CDR3 region is CASSTTTRGYNEQFF. CDR3 in DNA: TGTGCCAGCAGCACCACCACACGAGGGTACAATGAGCAGTTCTTC.